This T cell receptor (beta chain) was sequenced for a study of shared clonotypes between healthy human individuals. Notes on this clone: Its antigen is unknown.

Naivety among CD8 cells was defined by CD45RO negativity and positive CCR7 selection, thereby excluding terminally differentiated effector memory CD45RA+ cells. Whole-study results and caveats: Owing to a small donor count, the genetic and exposure-history diversity represented was limited. Depth of sequencing was expected to influence donor clonotype sharing.

The sorted-subset replicate PCRs were given about 200 ng DNA, which is about 29,000 T cell genomes. Methods used by the authors: In the immunoSEQ data, sequences were junction-only and lacked quality scores, so filtering differed. Here immunoSEQ multiplex PCR was the method, and the copy in TCRdb shows in-frame clones only, minus some. The V and J calls and clone size are taken from that table; D and trimming were inferred from the DNA. The data hold about 1,900,000 clones, with approximately 94% observed a single time. The specimen sequenced was naive CD8+ T cells sorted from blood. This TCR derives from a man in his late teens or twenties in good health.

In nucleotides, the CDR3 is TGTGCCAGCAGTTTACCCAGGGAAACAGTTGGCCTAATTGCCTACGAGCAGTACTTC. The encoded protein is CASSLPRETVGLIAYEQYF. This sequence joins TRBV28 and TRBJ2-7, with D possibly matching TRBD1 (5 bases). This CDR3 region has 19 residues. Germline V gene lookup returns CDR1 MDHEN and CDR2 SYDVKM. V was cut by 2 bases and J by 2 bases, with 25 bases left in between.